This T cell receptor (beta chain) was observed in a study of T cell responses to AZD1222 COVID-19 vaccine. Study-level findings and limits: Without day 14 samples, only post-peak T cell repertoires were studied. Epitopes outside B.1.351 and B.1.1.7 mutated regions reportedly drew nearly half of spike TCRs.

The repertoire was sequenced with immunoSEQ multiplex PCR; TCRdb's copy has only in-frame clones and lacks some. The sample lists 180,000 or so clones, approximately 90% occurring once. About this clone itself: Its antigen is currently unknown.

Second-dose groups at about 4 or about 12 weeks were pooled. Sequencing was performed on peripheral blood, taken 28 days after the second AZD1222 dose. The clonotype was recovered from an adult who received the AZD1222 COVID-19 vaccine.

CDR3 protein: CASSAPQTSEAFF. The CDR3 DNA is TGTGCCAGCAGTGCTCCGCAGACTTCGGAAGCTTTCTTT. The chain recombines TRBV6-2 or TRBV6-3 with TRBJ1-1, with D unresolved. The ends were cut back, 5 bases at V and 8 bases at J, with 15 bases in the middle. The V gene's germline CDR1 is MNHEY and CDR2 SVGEGT. The CDR3 has 13 residues.